This T cell receptor beta chain came from a study of PD-L1 blockade in urothelial cancer. Time point described: peripheral blood 6 weeks after treatment start. This CDR3 has 13 amino acids. Germline values: CDR1 MDHEN, CDR2 SYDVKM. V lost 9 bases, J lost 1 base, and 13 bases lay in between. Sequencing used immunoSEQ multiplex PCR; TCRdb keeps in-frame clones, though not all of them. The table lists some 48,000 clones, approximately 81% of them singletons. This receptor was obtained from a man between 65 and 85 years old with urothelial cancer. This rearrangement joins TRBV28 to TRBJ2-7; D is perhaps TRBD2 (5 bases). Sequenced here: PBMCs, sampled around atezolizumab (anti-PD-L1) treatment. The CDR3 DNA sequence: TGTGCCAGTCAGCGGAGTCCATCCTACGAGCAGTACTTC. Translating gives CASQRSPSYEQYF.